This T cell receptor (beta chain) was identified during a study of T cell responses to AZD1222 COVID-19 vaccine (dated by TCRdb to the early 2020s). Turning to the overall study: A total of 230 to 250 trial participants underwent TCR sequencing, of whom around 200 received two doses of AZD1222 and roughly 25 received two doses of the MenACWY control vaccine. Trial participants were enrolled by age into 18-55, 56-69 and 70-plus year subgroups, with roughly 160, 29 and 62 TCR-sequenced participants respectively. Findings and caveats that apply to the study as a whole: Only 5 to 7 AZD1222 recipients were SARS-CoV-2 seropositive at baseline, limiting conclusions about previously exposed vaccinees. CD4 TCRs associated with the vaccine covered the entire spike protein, and the dominant responses were in regions 160-218 and 743-854. Participants were mostly white British, with more females than males. The authors suggested clonal diversity may have been underestimated. In the small 56-69-year group, the increase in depth fell short of significance, most likely because of low power. Nearly half of unique spike-specific TCRs reportedly recognized epitopes outside regions mutated in the B.1.351 and B.1.1.7 variants. After two AZD1222 doses, both the breadth and the depth of spike-specific TCRs were significantly higher than at day 0 and than in MenACWY recipients. No day 14 peak-response samples were available, so repertoires were characterized only after the peak T cell response.

The CDR3 regions of human TCRbeta chains were analyzed by immunosequencing. In the original analysis: Repertoire TCRs were matched against a reference library of SARS-CoV-2-specific TCRs generated with the MIRA antigen-specificity platform. Breadth meant the fraction of unique TCRs that were SARS-CoV-2-associated, whereas depth meant the fraction of total T cells that were SARS-CoV-2-associated. Using the MIRA data, each spike-specific TCR was assigned both to the spike region to which the TCR was reactive and to a CD4 or CD8 class. Log10-transformed breadth and depth values were compared by one-way ANOVA with Sidak's multiple comparisons tests. TCRdb took over this immuneACCESS table, retaining in-frame rearrangements with V and J assigned. Such tables are incomplete; in checked studies, under half of the missing clones stem from an unresolved V gene, and the remainder is unexplained. D and trimming come from the DNA, and the V and J calls and clone size come from that table. This sample lists 110,000 or so clones; approximately 86% were detected once. The ten most abundant clones make up under 3% of the sample.

Of note for this clone: Its antigen is still unknown. The input lacks base qualities; no much larger clone sits a single base away.

Sample time point, as interpreted from the label and publication: about 28 days (+/-7) after the second vaccine dose. AZD1222 recipients with second doses at about 4 weeks or about 12 weeks were pooled, because spike-specific TCR depth and breadth did not differ between schedules. Samples from vaccinated people were obtained from the UK trials COV001 and COV002, which included a single-blind randomized controlled phase 2/3 trial of AZD1222 (ChAdOx1 nCoV-19) in healthy adults. For TCRbeta chain sequencing, PBMC samples from trial participants were taken at day 0 and at day 28 after the second dose. The CDR1 and CDR2 encoded by the germline V gene are SNHLY and FYNNEI. Spanning cysteine to phenylalanine, the CDR3 consists of 15 amino acids. Only the CDR3 region is kept as DNA, spanning 45 bases read in frame from base 1. Unmatched junction bases come to 7, with V trimmed by 5 bases and J by 4 bases.

This receptor was identified in an adult who received the AZD1222 COVID-19 vaccine. Sample: peripheral blood, taken 28 days after the second AZD1222 dose. The chain employs TRBV2 and TRBJ1-1; 10 bases in the middle match TRBD1. The nucleotides are TGTGCCAGCAGTTCTGGTGGGACAGGGGCCACTGAAGCTTTCTTT. Translated, it gives CASSSGGTGATEAFF.